This T cell receptor beta chain was sequenced during a study of regulatory T cells in long-lasting Graves disease. Time point noted: persistent/refractory GD, antithyroid drugs over 5 years with positive TRAb. The authors made the TCR library using RNA they extracted from PBMCs. Building the TCR beta libraries relied on iRepertoire HTBI primers, and CDR3 regions underwent Arm-PCR. TCRdb fed the multiplex PCR reads into MiXCR, producing one record per CDR3 protein. This sample yields roughly 300,000 distinct CDR3 sequences, of which around a fifth are seen a single time; roughly 27% belongs to the top ten. The sequenced sample was peripheral blood mononuclear cells (PBMCs), obtained when the disease was refractory, from a patient treated with antithyroid drugs. This receptor was obtained from a female donor with Graves disease.

CDR3 sequence reads: CATSRGSEAFF. CDR3 nucleotides: TGTGCCACCAGCAGAGGGTCAGAAGCTTTCTTT. The J gene is TRBJ1-1, the V gene TRBV15; D gene ambiguous. Trimming stripped 1 base from V and 8 bases from J, with 5 bases between. The germline gives CDR1 LNHNV, CDR2 YYDKDF (reference sequence). The CDR3 runs 11 residues.